This passage covers 4 T cell receptor beta chains from one sample sequenced in a study of blood T cell repertoires in COVID-19. The assay was immunoSEQ multiplex PCR, and TCRdb's table has in-frame clones only and misses some. Of 97,000 or so clones listed, 60% to 85% are singletons. Specimen: peripheral blood. These receptors were collected from a woman aged 80 or older with active or convalescent COVID-19.

Turning to this clone: One end of the junction is discordant with germline, which a read error may explain. V gene TRBV5-1 combines with J gene TRBJ2-7, with D perhaps matching TRBD1 (5 bases). The CDR3 has 15 residues. Per the germline V gene, CDR1 is SGHRS and CDR2 is YFSETQ. CDR3 sequence reads: CASSLSRVEVHEQYF. In DNA, the CDR3 is TGTGCCAGCAGCTTGTCCAGGGTAGAAGTCCACGAGCAGTACTTC.

The CDR3 coding sequence is TGTGCCAGCAGTTATACTAGCGACGAGCAGTACTTC. Amino acids: CASSYTSDEQYF. This chain uses TRBV2 with TRBJ2-7; TRBD2 matches at 7 bases. Germline-derived CDR1 and CDR2 are SNHLY and FYNNEI. Trimming removed 5 bases from V and 5 bases from J; junction bases left unmatched: 3. The CDR3 length is 12 residues. The variable domain in full, completed from reference TRBV2 and TRBJ2-7, reads EPEVTQTPSHQVTQMGQEVILRCVPISNHLYFYWYRQILGQKVEFLVSFYNNEISEKSEIFDDQFSVERPDGSNFTLKIRSTKLEDSAMYFCASSYTSDEQYFGPGTRLTVT.

The chain links TRBV24-1 to TRBJ2-1, with TRBD1 matching over 9 bases. Germline loops: CDR1 KGHDR, CDR2 SFDVKD. This CDR3 region has 16 residues. Unmatched junction bases numbered 11, after V lost 5 bases and J lost 7 bases. The CDR3 DNA is TGTGCCACCAGTGGGATCGGACAGGGGTCGTTGAATGAGCAGTTCTTC. This translates into CATSGIGQGSLNEQFF.

The table lists this clone with a count of one. The V gene is TRBV7-9, the J gene TRBJ2-3; TRBD2 aligns across 8 bases. CDR1 is SEHNR and CDR2 is FQNEAQ in the germline V gene (reference sequence). The CDR3 covers 17 residues. Trimming cost V 11 bases and J 1 base; bases outside gene matches: 17. CDR3 DNA: TGTGCCTCCTCAGGACGGGAGACGGGGGGGGGCACAGATACGCAGTATTTT. It encodes CASSGRETGGGTDTQYF.